This paragraph covers one T cell receptor beta chain sequence. TCRdb ran MiXCR on the RACE reads and lists one entry per CDR3 protein. This table holds around 180,000 distinct CDR3 sequences, 30% found once. CDR3 length equals 13 residues. From germline, CDR1 is SGHRS and CDR2 YFSETQ. Trimming removed 5 bases at V and 1 base at J, with 9 bases between. The source of the sample is a study of human T cells and chemical hapten exposure. Time point given: pre-sensitization, week 0. Treatment: therapeutic diphenylcyclopropenone sensitization with weekly scalp DPC. The sequence was collected from a woman in her 30s with alopecia areata. Some clones in this sample may be carry-over from other donors' samples. The chain has TRBV5-1 and TRBJ1-1; D might be TRBD1 (5 bases). The material sequenced was whole blood, taken in connection with sensitization to the hapten diphenylcyclopropenone (DPC). CDR3 loop: CASRAGQNTEAFF. CDR3 sequence (DNA): TGCGCCAGCAGAGCTGGACAGAACACTGAAGCTTTCTTT. Full variable domain (remainder filled in from reference TRBV5-1 and TRBJ1-1): KAGVTQTPRYLIKTRGQQVTLSCSPISGHRSVSWYQQTPGQGLQFLFEYFSETQRNKGNFPGRFSGRQFSNSRSEMNVSTLELGDSALYLCASRAGQNTEAFFGQGTRLTVV.